This TCR beta chain emerged from a study of preoperative IRX-2 immunotherapy in early breast cancer. Treatment: preoperative locoregional IRX-2 cytokine immunotherapy. Patients received preoperative, locoregional IRX-2 cytokine immunotherapy in a phase Ib study. With 6 bases removed from V and 0 bases from J, the gap between germline ends came to 14 bases. CDR1 is MNHGY and CDR2 is SAAAGT in the germline V gene. There are 16 residues in the CDR3. Here immunoSEQ multiplex PCR was the method, and the copy in TCRdb shows in-frame clones only, minus some. The sample contains about 98,000 clones, approximately 90% of which appear only once.

Source: tumor tissue, taken after IRX-2 immunotherapy. The chain carries TRBV6-8 and TRBJ1-4, with D unclear. The TCR sequence derives from a human donor with breast cancer. The CDR3 DNA is TGTGCCAGCAGATCGGGATATACTTCAACTAATGAAAAACTGTTTTTT. As protein: CASRSGYTSTNEKLFF.